Presented here are 9 T cell receptor beta chains from one specimen sequenced in a study of T cells in Graves' hyperthyroidism and ophthalmopathy. TCR beta CDR3 region amplification was performed from RNA transcripts. The HTBI primer set served for first-round RT-PCR of the TCR CDR3. TCRdb reanalysed the multiplex PCR reads using MiXCR and keeps one entry per CDR3 protein. The table has 620,000 or so distinct CDR3 sequences, roughly 14% seen once. The sequenced sample was blood. The origin of the receptors is a woman aged 50 to 60 with Graves' ophthalmopathy.

The chain links TRBV19 to TRBJ1-1; D gene ambiguous. V dropped 3 bases and J dropped 4 bases, with 3 bases sitting between them. The CDR3 has 11 residues. CDR1 and CDR2 from the germline V gene are LNHDA and SQIVND (reference sequence). The CDR3 region has the DNA TGTGCCAGTAGTATGTCCACTGAAGCTTTCTTT. It codes for CASSMSTEAFF.

This clonotype was detected ten times or more. This chain connects TRBV24-1 to TRBJ2-5; D is unclear. This CDR3 contains 14 residues. Per germline, CDR1 KGHDR and CDR2 SFDVKD. V was pared by 3 bases and J by 2 bases, with 9 bases between. CDR3 in amino acids: CATSDLGMQETQYF. For the CDR3, the DNA is TGTGCCACCAGTGATCTGGGGATGCAAGAGACCCAGTACTTC.

Comments on this clonotype: A clone one base away is much larger, so this may be a read error. This rearrangement joins TRBV7-9 to TRBJ2-7, with a tentative D call TRBD2 (7 bases). The CDR3 consists of 12 residues. Germline CDR1 SEHNR, CDR2 FQNEAQ (reference sequence). The CDR3 DNA sequence: TGTGCCAGCAGCGGCGGCGGGGGCGAGCAGTGCTTC. It specifies CASSGGGGEQCF.

The chain combines TRBV29-1 with TRBJ1-4, with D possibly being TRBD1 (5 bases). V lost 7 bases and J 8 bases, leaving 17 bases between the germline ends. CDR3 size: 13 residues. The germline V gene encodes CDR1 SQVTM and CDR2 ANQGSEA. This chain's CDR3 is CSALRGRAEKLFF. The CDR3 nucleotides read TGCAGCGCCCTAAGGGGAAGGGCCGAAAAACTGTTTTTT.

The gene calls are TRBV28 and TRBJ1-2; no clear D gene. The CDR3 runs to 11 residues. V lost 6 bases, J lost 7 bases, and 9 bases lay in between. The germline V gene encodes CDR1 MDHEN and CDR2 SYDVKM. As DNA, the CDR3 is TGTGCCAGCAGCAGGCAAAGTGGCTACACCTTC. Translation gives CASSRQSGYTF.

This clonotype has ten or more counts. The chain joins TRBV28 to TRBJ2-5, with TRBD1 matching over 7 bases. The CDR3 totals 15 residues. V lost 5 bases and J lost 3; bases outside the gene matches: 9. Germline V gives CDR1 MDHEN, CDR2 SYDVKM. The CDR3, as DNA: TGTGCCAGCAGTCCCCCCCGGACAGGCGAAGAGACCCAGTACTTC. It yields the protein CASSPPRTGEETQYF.

This clonotype was seen a few times. V usage is TRBV4-1 and J usage is TRBJ1-5, with TRBD1 as a possible D gene (6 bases). Trimming pared 3 bases from V and 0 bases from J, leaving 9 bases between. Germline V gene data show CDR1 as MGHRA and CDR2 as YSYEKL. The CDR3 contains 15 residues. DNA for the CDR3: TGCGCCAGCAGCCAGAAGACAGGTAGCAATCAGCCCCAGCATTTT. Its translation is CASSQKTGSNQPQHF.

This clonotype was seen many times. The V gene is TRBV28, the J gene TRBJ2-7; tentatively, D is TRBD1 (6 bases). Germline loops: CDR1 MDHEN, CDR2 SYDVKM. V was trimmed by 11 bases and J by 2 bases, leaving 19 bases between them. This CDR3 is built from 14 residues. CDR3 amino acids: CAVWGPNRPYEQYF. The DNA for the CDR3 is TGTGCCGTATGGGGGCCAAACAGACCCTACGAGCAGTACTTC.

This clonotype was picked up many times. This rearrangement joins TRBV7-2 to TRBJ2-1, with 9 bases that match TRBD2. The length of the CDR3 is 18 residues. The germline CDR1 and CDR2 sequences are SGHTA and FQGNSA. V lost 1 base, J lost 2 bases, and 9 bases stayed unmatched. The CDR3 nucleotides read TGTGCCAGCAGCTTAGTAGATCCCCTAGCGGGACCCTACAATGAGCAGTTCTTC. Translating gives CASSLVDPLAGPYNEQFF.